The clone carrying this T cell receptor beta chain appeared many times. Its target is not known. This sample was included in a study of response to subunit inactivated influenza vaccine. Study-wide results and limits: It was the authors' suggestion that each seasonal influenza vaccination recruits few new T cells.

MiXCR, run by TCRdb on the RT-PCR reads, gives a single entry per CDR3 protein. The repertoire includes some 200,000 distinct CDR3 sequences, approximately 12% of them detected once, and over 25% sits in the top ten. With 0 bases removed from V and 5 bases from J, the gap between germline ends came to 5 bases. Germline CDR1 is LGHNA and CDR2 is YSLEER. The CDR3 totals 13 residues. This sample was also put to use in a study of T cells expressing NK-cell markers. As that study records: 5'RACE template switching with UMIs generated TCR beta cDNA. Each TCR beta repertoire originated in sorted T cells that were CD3+CD56+NKG2C+, CD3+CD56+NKG2C- or CD3+CD56-NKG2C+. Six donors carried dominant NKG2C+ clonotypes that made up about 1.0-7.5% of their CD8+ T cells. In four donors, these clonotypes also led the CD3+CD56-NKG2C+ fraction.

Source: CD8+ T cells sorted from PBMCs, taken 11 to 12 days after vaccination. This chain uses TRBV4-3 with TRBJ2-1; D gene ambiguous. The sequence came from a man aged 45-60 years who received an inactivated influenza vaccine. CDR3 nucleotides: TGCGCCAGCAGCCAAGAAGGGCACAATGAGCAGTTCTTC. Translating it yields CASSQEGHNEQFF.